These 20 T cell receptor beta chains originate from one sample sequenced in a study of cytomegalovirus exposure and HLA in healthy donors. Primers for the PCR totalled 60 Vbeta and 13 Jbeta. Here immunoSEQ multiplex PCR was the method, and the copy in TCRdb shows in-frame clones only, minus some. The sample lists 200,000 to 250,000 clones, approximately 80% occurring once. The material sequenced was PBMCs. The receptors come from a woman in her thirties or forties in good health and CMV-seronegative.

The chain joins TRBV28 to TRBJ2-6; no firm D call. The CDR3 consists of 14 residues. The germline V and J ends were trimmed by 6 bases and 2 bases, with 8 bases remaining between them. From germline, CDR1 is MDHEN and CDR2 SYDVKM. The CDR3 reads CASRGDPGANVLTF. CDR3 DNA sequence: TGTGCCAGCAGAGGAGATCCTGGGGCCAACGTCCTGACTTTC.

The rearrangement links TRBV6-5 to TRBJ2-7; TRBD2 matches at 7 bases. This CDR3 has 13 residues. V was pared by 8 bases and J by 2 bases, with 6 bases of the junction left unmatched. CDR1 and CDR2 (germline): MNHEY, SVGAGI. CDR3: CASGEGNPYEQYF. DNA for the CDR3: TGTGCCAGCGGGGAGGGGAACCCCTACGAGCAGTACTTC.

The genes are TRBV9 and TRBJ1-6; 8 bases match TRBD1. This CDR3 is 17 amino acids long. V shed 2 bases, J shed 4 bases, and the junction held 8 bases outside the gene matches. CDR1 SGDLS and CDR2 YYNGEE come from the germline V gene. CDR3 in amino acids: CASSVGAGGEYNSPLHF. In DNA, the CDR3 is TGTGCCAGCAGCGTCGGGGCAGGGGGCGAATATAATTCACCCCTCCACTTT.

The V call is TRBV4-2, the J call TRBJ2-5; 8 bases agree with TRBD2. The CDR3 totals 11 residues. The V gene's germline CDR1 is LGHNA and CDR2 YNFKEQ. The ends lost 10 bases at V and 3 bases at J; junction bases unmatched: 1. The CDR3 is CATRGEETQYF. CDR3 nucleotide sequence: TGTGCCACGCGGGGGGAAGAGACCCAGTACTTC.

The gene calls are TRBV30 and TRBJ1-5, with D unclear. The germline gives CDR1 GTSNPN, CDR2 SVGIG (reference sequence). The CDR3 spans 11 residues. Trimming took off 5 bases at V and 5 bases at J, with 7 bases between the two ends. This CDR3 reads CAWGIDQPQHF. The CDR3 DNA reads as TGTGCCTGGGGTATAGATCAGCCCCAGCATTTT.

This clone appeared a single time. V is TRBV28 and J is TRBJ2-7, with 7 bases that match TRBD1. The CDR3 consists of 15 residues. CDR1 and CDR2 from the germline V gene are MDHEN and SYDVKM. The trim removed 4 bases at V and 1 base at J, leaving 7 bases unmatched. CDR3 region: CASSSGTALSYEQYF. For the CDR3, the DNA is TGTGCCAGCAGTTCCGGGACAGCTCTTTCCTACGAGCAGTACTTC. The full variable domain, with the rest looked up from reference TRBV28 and TRBJ2-7, is DVKVTQSSRYLVKRTGEKVFLECVQDMDHENMFWYRQDPGLGLRLIYFSYDVKMKEKGDIPEGYSVSREKKERFSLILESASTNQTSMYLCASSSGTALSYEQYFGPGTRLTVT.

The chain carries TRBV29-1 and TRBJ1-4; D is undetermined. CDR1 is SQVTM and CDR2 is ANQGSEA in the germline V gene. This CDR3 comprises 13 residues. Trimming stripped 5 bases from V and 0 bases from J, with 7 bases between. CDR3 nucleotides: TGCAGCGTTTTAAGCTCAACTAATGAAAAACTGTTTTTT. It yields the protein CSVLSSTNEKLFF.

The chain uses TRBV5-1 and TRBJ1-4; D remains unclear. Germline-derived CDR1 and CDR2 are SGHRS and YFSETQ. Trimming shortened V by 4 bases and J by 1 base, and 8 bases separated the two germline ends. The CDR3 runs to 14 residues. CDR3: CASSPQLTNEKLFF. The CDR3 coding sequence is TGCGCCAGCAGCCCCCAGTTAACTAATGAAAAACTGTTTTTT.

J is TRBJ1-2 and V is TRBV4-2; D uncertain. This CDR3 is built from 16 residues. Trimming cost V 0 bases and J 3 bases, with 14 bases left between them. Germline V gene data show CDR1 as LGHNA and CDR2 as YNFKEQ. CDR3 in DNA: TGTGCCAGCAGCCAAGATAATCCCCAGGTTGACTATGGCTACACCTTC. Its protein is CASSQDNPQVDYGYTF.

J is TRBJ2-3 and V is TRBV12-5; no firm D call. The CDR3 covers 12 residues. V dropped 3 bases and J dropped 2 bases, with 3 bases sitting between them. Germline V gene lookup returns CDR1 LGHNT and CDR2 FRNRAP. CDR3 in amino acids: CASGFLTDTQYF. In nucleotides, the CDR3 is TGTGCTAGTGGTTTTCTCACAGATACGCAGTATTTT.

V is TRBV28 and J is TRBJ2-2; weak D call: TRBD1 (6 bases). The V gene's germline CDR1 is MDHEN and CDR2 SYDVKM. Trimming stripped 6 bases from V and 6 bases from J, with 11 bases between. The CDR3 totals 13 residues. The CDR3 DNA reads TGTGCCAGCAGGCGCGGACAGTCCGGGGAGCTGTTTTTT. The encoded protein is CASRRGQSGELFF.

The rearrangement joins TRBV28 to TRBJ2-5; TRBD1 matches 9 bases. With V trimmed by 4 bases and J by 11 bases, 11 bases remained unmatched. CDR1 MDHEN and CDR2 SYDVKM come from the germline V gene. There are 14 residues in the CDR3. In DNA form, the CDR3 reads TGTGCCAGCAGTTCCCCCGGGACAGGGATCATGCAGTACTTC. This codes for CASSSPGTGIMQYF.

The chain couples TRBV6-5 to TRBJ1-1; D gene ambiguous. CDR3 size: 13 residues. Germline lookup yields CDR1 MNHEY and CDR2 SVGAGI. V gave up 5 bases and J gave up 11 bases, with 18 bases separating them. The CDR3 nucleotides read TGTGCCAGCAGTGGGATTCATCCCTCGGGGGCTTTCTTT. Protein: CASSGIHPSGAFF.

The V gene is TRBV9, the J gene TRBJ1-3, with 9 bases that match TRBD1. This CDR3 comprises 15 residues. In germline, CDR1 is SGDLS, CDR2 YYNGEE. The trim removed 3 bases at V and 1 base at J, leaving 2 bases unmatched. The CDR3 DNA sequence: TGTGCCAGCAGCGACGGGACAGGGTCTGGAAACACCATATATTTT. It yields the protein CASSDGTGSGNTIYF.

This rearrangement joins TRBV6-5 to TRBJ1-3, with 7 bases aligning to TRBD1. The length of the CDR3 is 15 residues. The germline V gene has CDR1 MNHEY and CDR2 SVGAGI. V shed 4 bases, J shed 4 bases, and the junction held 7 bases outside the gene matches. Here the CDR3 DNA reads TGTGCCAGCAGTTTAACAGGGGCTAGCGGAAACACCATATATTTT. Protein sequence: CASSLTGASGNTIYF.

This clone was seen just once. CDR3 nucleotides: TGTGCCAGCAGCTTGGCGGACAAGGCCGGCAGACAGCCCCAGCATTTT. Protein sequence: CASSLADKAGRQPQHF. The chain uses TRBV5-8 and TRBJ1-5, with a weak D call TRBD1 (5 bases). The germline V and J ends were trimmed by 0 bases and 7 bases, with 17 bases remaining between them. CDR3 length equals 16 residues. Germline V lookup: CDR1 SGHTS, CDR2 YDEGEE.

This clone was detected a few times. V usage is TRBV4-2 and J usage is TRBJ2-5; 10 nucleotides agree with TRBD2. The V and J ends lost 3 bases and 5 bases, in that order; junction bases with no gene match: 12. The CDR3 consists of 17 residues. Germline CDR1 is LGHNA and CDR2 is YNFKEQ. CDR3 protein: CASSHPSGGALRETQYF. The CDR3 DNA reads as TGTGCCAGCAGCCACCCGAGCGGGGGGGCTTTAAGGGAGACCCAGTACTTC.

This clone was counted a single time. The genes are TRBV6-5 and TRBJ2-3; 9 positions agree with TRBD2. The germline gives CDR1 MNHEY, CDR2 SVGAGI. There are 16 residues in the CDR3. The junction had 7 bases not matched to a gene; V was cut back by 4 bases and J by 2 bases. This chain's CDR3 is CASSFQTSGNTDTQYF. CDR3 bases: TGTGCCAGCAGTTTCCAGACTAGCGGCAACACAGATACGCAGTATTTT.

V and J are TRBV7-9 and TRBJ1-4; possibly TRBD1 for D (5 bases). From germline, CDR1 is SEHNR and CDR2 FQNEAQ (reference sequence). The CDR3 extends over 15 amino acids. V gave up 6 bases and J gave up 4 bases, with 15 bases separating them. The CDR3: CASSPSTALNEKLFF. CDR3 DNA sequence: TGTGCCAGCAGTCCTTCGACAGCCCTTAATGAAAAACTGTTTTTT.

Regarding this clone: Other nucleotide sequences from this sample produce the same CDR3. CDR3: CASSQGTGQNTEAFF. In DNA form, the CDR3 reads TGTGCCAGCTCCCAAGGGACAGGACAGAACACTGAAGCTTTCTTT. This chain links TRBV18 with TRBJ1-1, with 8 bases identical to TRBD1. Unmatched junction bases numbered 7, after V lost 6 bases and J lost 1 base. The germline gives CDR1 KGHSH, CDR2 LQKENI. This CDR3 spans 15 amino acids.